The present T cell receptor (beta chain) was sequenced within a study of T-cell memory formation after mild COVID-19. This clonotype was seen a few times. TCRdb itself ran the 5' RACE reads through MiXCR, one entry per CDR3 protein. The profile shows roughly 250,000 distinct CDR3 sequences, 16% of them singletons. The CDR3 contains 10 residues. The ends were cut back, 2 bases at V and 16 bases at J, with 9 bases in the middle. Per the germline V gene, CDR1 is DFQATT and CDR2 is SNEGSKA (reference sequence). This chain connects TRBV20-1 to TRBJ1-6; D is possibly TRBD1 (5 bases). Source material: PBMCs or a T cell subset sorted from them (not recorded which). The TCR sequence derives from a man aged 18 to 29 who had mild COVID-19 (a few samples of this study predate the infection). Cell type and time point are not known. CDR3 loop: CSARYQGLHF. The DNA of the CDR3 is TGCAGTGCTAGATACCAGGGACTCCACTTT.